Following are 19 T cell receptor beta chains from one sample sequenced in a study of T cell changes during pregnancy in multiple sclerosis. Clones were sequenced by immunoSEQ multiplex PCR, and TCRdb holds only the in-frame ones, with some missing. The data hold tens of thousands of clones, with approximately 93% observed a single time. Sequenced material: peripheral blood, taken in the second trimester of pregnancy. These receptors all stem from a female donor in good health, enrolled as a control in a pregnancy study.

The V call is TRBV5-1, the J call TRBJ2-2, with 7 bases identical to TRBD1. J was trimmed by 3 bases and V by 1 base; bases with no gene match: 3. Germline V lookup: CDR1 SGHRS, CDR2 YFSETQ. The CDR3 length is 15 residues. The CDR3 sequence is CASSLTGVDTGELFF. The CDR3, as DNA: TGCGCCAGCAGCTTGACAGGGGTGGACACCGGGGAGCTGTTTTTT.

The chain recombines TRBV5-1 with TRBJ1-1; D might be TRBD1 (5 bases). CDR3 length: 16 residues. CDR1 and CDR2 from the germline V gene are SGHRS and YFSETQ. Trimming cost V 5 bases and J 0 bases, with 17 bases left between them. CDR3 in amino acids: CASSLAGTGVNTEAFF. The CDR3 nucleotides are TGCGCCAGCAGTTTAGCCGGGACGGGGGTGAACACTGAAGCTTTCTTT.

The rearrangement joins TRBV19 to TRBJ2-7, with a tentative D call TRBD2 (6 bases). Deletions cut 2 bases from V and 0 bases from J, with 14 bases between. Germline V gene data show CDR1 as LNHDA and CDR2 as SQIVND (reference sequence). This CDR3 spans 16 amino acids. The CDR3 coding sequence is TGTGCCAGTAGTATAAGGCGGGACGGCTACTCCTACGAGCAGTACTTC. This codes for CASSIRRDGYSYEQYF.

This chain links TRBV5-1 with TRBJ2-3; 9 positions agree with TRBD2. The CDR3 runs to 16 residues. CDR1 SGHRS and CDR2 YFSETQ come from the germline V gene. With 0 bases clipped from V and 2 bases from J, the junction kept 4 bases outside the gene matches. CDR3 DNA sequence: TGCGCCAGCAGCTTGGAGGCTAGCGGGACCACAGATACGCAGTATTTT. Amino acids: CASSLEASGTTDTQYF.

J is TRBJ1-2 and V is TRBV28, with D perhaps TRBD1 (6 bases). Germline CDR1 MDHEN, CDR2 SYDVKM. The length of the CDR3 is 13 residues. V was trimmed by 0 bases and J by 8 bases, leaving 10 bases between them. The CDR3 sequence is CASSLWRGGGYTF. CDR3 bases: TGTGCCAGCAGTTTATGGAGGGGGGGCGGCTACACCTTC.

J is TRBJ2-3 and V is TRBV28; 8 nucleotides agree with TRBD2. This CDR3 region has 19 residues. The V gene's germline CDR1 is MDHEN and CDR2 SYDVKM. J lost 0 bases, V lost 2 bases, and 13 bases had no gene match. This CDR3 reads CASSLLGSGDYSSTDTQYF. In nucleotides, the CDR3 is TGTGCCAGCAGTTTACTGGGTAGCGGGGACTACTCTAGCACAGATACGCAGTATTTT.

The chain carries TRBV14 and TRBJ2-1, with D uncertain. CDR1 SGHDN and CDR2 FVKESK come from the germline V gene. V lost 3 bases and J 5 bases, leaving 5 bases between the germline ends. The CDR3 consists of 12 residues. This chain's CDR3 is CASSHRDNEQFF. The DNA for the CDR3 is TGTGCCAGCAGCCACCGAGACAATGAGCAGTTCTTC.

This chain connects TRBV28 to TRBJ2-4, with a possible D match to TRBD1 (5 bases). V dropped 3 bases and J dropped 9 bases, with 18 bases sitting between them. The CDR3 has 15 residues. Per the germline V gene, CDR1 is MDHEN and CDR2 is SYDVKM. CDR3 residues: CASSLLQEVEGIQYF. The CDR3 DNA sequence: TGTGCCAGCAGTTTGCTACAGGAAGTAGAAGGCATTCAGTACTTC.

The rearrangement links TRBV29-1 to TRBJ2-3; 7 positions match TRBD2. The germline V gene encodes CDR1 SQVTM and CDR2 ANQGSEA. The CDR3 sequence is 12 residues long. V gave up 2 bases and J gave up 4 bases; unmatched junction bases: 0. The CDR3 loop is CSVERGADTQYF. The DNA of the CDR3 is TGCAGCGTTGAACGGGGGGCAGATACGCAGTATTTT.

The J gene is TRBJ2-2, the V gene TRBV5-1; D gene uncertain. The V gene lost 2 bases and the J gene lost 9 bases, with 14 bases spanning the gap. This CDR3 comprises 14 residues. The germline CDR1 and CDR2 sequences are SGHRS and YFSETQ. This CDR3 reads CASSFETSGRELFF. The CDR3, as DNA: TGCGCCAGCAGCTTTGAGACCTCAGGCCGGGAGCTGTTTTTT.

The CDR3 DNA sequence: TGCAGCGTCACAGGGAGAGCCAAAAACATTCAGTACTTC. It specifies CSVTGRAKNIQYF. The chain uses TRBV29-1 and TRBJ2-4, with D maybe TRBD1 (6 bases). From germline, CDR1 is SQVTM and CDR2 ANQGSEA. This CDR3 is built from 13 residues. Trimming removed 6 bases at V and 0 bases at J, with 9 bases between.

The CDR3 DNA sequence: TGTGCCAGCAGTCGAGGACTAGAATCGGACGAGCAGTACTTC. This gives the protein CASSRGLESDEQYF. The chain links TRBV2 to TRBJ2-7; 7 bases agree with TRBD2. The germline CDR1 and CDR2 sequences are SNHLY and FYNNEI. V shed 5 bases, J shed 5 bases, and the junction held 9 bases outside the gene matches. The CDR3 runs 14 residues.

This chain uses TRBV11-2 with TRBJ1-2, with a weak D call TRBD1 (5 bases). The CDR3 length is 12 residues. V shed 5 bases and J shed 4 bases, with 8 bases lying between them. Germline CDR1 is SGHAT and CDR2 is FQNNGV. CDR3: CASSGGVYGYTF. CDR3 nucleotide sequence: TGTGCCAGCAGCGGAGGGGTCTATGGCTACACCTTC.

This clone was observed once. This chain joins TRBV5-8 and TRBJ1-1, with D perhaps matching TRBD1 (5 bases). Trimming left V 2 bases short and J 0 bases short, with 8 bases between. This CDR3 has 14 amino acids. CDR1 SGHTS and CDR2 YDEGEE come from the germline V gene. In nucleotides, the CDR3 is TGTGCCAGCAGCTTAGCAGGGATGAACACTGAAGCTTTCTTT. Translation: CASSLAGMNTEAFF.

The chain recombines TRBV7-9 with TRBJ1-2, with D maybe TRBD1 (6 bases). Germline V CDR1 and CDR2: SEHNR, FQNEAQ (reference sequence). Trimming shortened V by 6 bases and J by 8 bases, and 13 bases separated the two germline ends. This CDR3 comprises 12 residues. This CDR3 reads CASRRGGEGYTF. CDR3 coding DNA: TGTGCCAGCAGGAGGGGGGGGGAGGGCTACACCTTC.

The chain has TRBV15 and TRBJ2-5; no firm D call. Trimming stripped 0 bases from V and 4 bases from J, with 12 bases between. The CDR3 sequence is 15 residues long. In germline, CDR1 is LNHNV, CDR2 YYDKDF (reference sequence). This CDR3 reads CATSRDRPSGETQYF. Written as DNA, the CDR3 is TGTGCCACCAGCAGAGATCGCCCCTCAGGAGAGACCCAGTACTTC.

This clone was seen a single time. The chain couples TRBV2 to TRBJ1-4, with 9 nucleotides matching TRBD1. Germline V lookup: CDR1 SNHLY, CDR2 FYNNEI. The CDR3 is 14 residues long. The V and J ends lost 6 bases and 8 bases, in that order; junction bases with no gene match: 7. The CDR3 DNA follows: TGTGCCAGCAGCCTAGGACAGGGGCGCGAAAAACTGTTTTTT. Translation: CASSLGQGREKLFF. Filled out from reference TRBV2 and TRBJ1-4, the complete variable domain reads EPEVTQTPSHQVTQMGQEVILRCVPISNHLYFYWYRQILGQKVEFLVSFYNNEISEKSEIFDDQFSVERPDGSNFTLKIRSTKLEDSAMYFCASSLGQGREKLFFGSGTQLSVL.

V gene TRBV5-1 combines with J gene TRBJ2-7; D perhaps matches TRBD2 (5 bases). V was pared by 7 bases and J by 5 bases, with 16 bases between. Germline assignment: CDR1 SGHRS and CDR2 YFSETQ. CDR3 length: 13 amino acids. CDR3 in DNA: TGCGCCAGCCACGAAGGAGCGGTCCACGAGCAGTACTTC. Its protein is CASHEGAVHEQYF.

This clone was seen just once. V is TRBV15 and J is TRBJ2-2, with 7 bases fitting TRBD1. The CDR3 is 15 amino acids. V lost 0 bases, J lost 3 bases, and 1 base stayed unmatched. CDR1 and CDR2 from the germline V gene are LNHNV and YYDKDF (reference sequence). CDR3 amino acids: CATSRDGTDTGELFF. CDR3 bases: TGTGCCACCAGCAGAGATGGGACAGACACCGGGGAGCTGTTTTTT.